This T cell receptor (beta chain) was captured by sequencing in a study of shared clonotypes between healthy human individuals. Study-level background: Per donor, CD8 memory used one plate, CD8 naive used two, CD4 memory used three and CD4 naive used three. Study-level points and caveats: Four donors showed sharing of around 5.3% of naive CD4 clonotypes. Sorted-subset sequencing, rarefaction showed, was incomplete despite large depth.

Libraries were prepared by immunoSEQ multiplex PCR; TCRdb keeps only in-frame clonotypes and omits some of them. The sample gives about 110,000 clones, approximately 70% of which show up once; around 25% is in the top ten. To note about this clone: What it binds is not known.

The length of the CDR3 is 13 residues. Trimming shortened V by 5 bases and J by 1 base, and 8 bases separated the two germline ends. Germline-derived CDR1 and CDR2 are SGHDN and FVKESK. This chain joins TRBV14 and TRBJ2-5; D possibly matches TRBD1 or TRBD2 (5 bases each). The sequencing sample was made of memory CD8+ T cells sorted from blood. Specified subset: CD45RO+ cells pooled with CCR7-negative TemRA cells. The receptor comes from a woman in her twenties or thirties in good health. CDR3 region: CASSSGPQETQYF. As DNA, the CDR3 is TGTGCCAGCAGCTCGGGGCCCCAAGAGACCCAGTACTTC. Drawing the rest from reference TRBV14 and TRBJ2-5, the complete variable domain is EAGVTQFPSHSVIEKGQTVTLRCDPISGHDNLYWYRRVMGKEIKFLLHFVKESKQDESGMPNNRFLAERTGGTYSTLKVQPAELEDSGVYFCASSSGPQETQYFGPGTRLLVL.